The rows below give T cell receptor beta chains drawn from one sample of a study of blood T cell repertoires in COVID-19. Sequencing used immunoSEQ multiplex PCR; TCRdb keeps in-frame clones, though not all of them. The top ten clones hold around 47% of a sample with approximately 69,000 clones, approximately 79% of them seen once. Specimen: peripheral blood. All receptors come from a human donor in a cohort sampled during active COVID-19. CDR3s include the opening cysteine and the closing phenylalanine or tryptophan. The order of the fields is V gene, clone size, D gene, J gene, CDR3 DNA, CDR3 protein. A D gene is named only where the DNA matches it firmly. Only some rows state a clone size, as once, few, many or a class for expanded clones.

V: TRBV5-1; size: NA; D: TRBD1; J: TRBJ1-1; DNA: TGCGCCAGCAGCTTGGACAGGGGAAGAGGCACTGAAGCTTTCTTT; CDR3: CASSLDRGRGTEAFF
V: TRBV5-1; size: NA; D: TRBD1; J: TRBJ1-4; DNA: TGCGCCAGCAGTATAGGACAGGGGAATGAAAAACTGTTTTTT; CDR3: CASSIGQGNEKLFF
V: TRBV11-2; size: NA; D: NA; J: TRBJ2-5; DNA: TGTGCCAGCAGCTTAGGGGGACGCGGGGTTGGGGAGACCCAGTACTTC; CDR3: CASSLGGRGVGETQYF
V: TRBV27; size: NA; D: NA; J: TRBJ1-4; DNA: TGTGCCAGCAGTTTAGCAGCTCCCGGGACTAATGAAAAACTGTTTTTT; CDR3: CASSLAAPGTNEKLFF
V: TRBV11-2; size: NA; D: NA; J: TRBJ1-4; DNA: TGTGCCAGCAGCTCCCATCGGAATGAAAAACTGTTTTTT; CDR3: CASSSHRNEKLFF
V: TRBV19; size: NA; D: NA; J: TRBJ2-3; DNA: TGTGCCAGTAGTATAGGGCCAGGGGGGAGCACAGATACGCAGTATTTT; CDR3: CASSIGPGGSTDTQYF
V: TRBV27; size: NA; D: NA; J: TRBJ1-1; DNA: TGTGCCAGCAGTCCGATAGACAGGCATAACACTGAAGCTTTCTTT; CDR3: CASSPIDRHNTEAFF
V: TRBV6-4; size: NA; D: NA; J: TRBJ2-1; DNA: TGTGCCAGCAGTGACGCCGGTACCTCCTACAATGAGCAGTTCTTC; CDR3: CASSDAGTSYNEQFF
V: TRBV19; size: NA; D: NA; J: TRBJ1-5; DNA: TGTGCCAGTAGTAGCGGCAGGGATAATCAGCCCCAGCATTTT; CDR3: CASSSGRDNQPQHF
V: TRBV21-1; size: few; D: NA; J: TRBJ1-4; DNA: TGTGCCAGCAGCGCCCCATGCGGACAGGGCCAGCGGGCAACTAATGAAAAACTGTTTTTT; CDR3: CASSAPCGQGQRATNEKLFF
V: TRBV29-1; size: once; D: NA; J: TRBJ1-1; DNA: TGCAGCGTTGAAGATCCAGGTATGATGACTGAAGCTTTCTTT; CDR3: CSVEDPGMMTEAFF
V: TRBV2; size: NA; D: NA; J: TRBJ2-7; DNA: TGTGCCAGCAGGACGGGGACAACCCGCTACGAGCAGTACTTC; CDR3: CASRTGTTRYEQYF
V: TRBV9; size: once; D: TRBD2; J: TRBJ2-1; DNA: TGTGCCAGCAGCGTAGCGTCTAGCGGGAGCGCCGAGCAGTTCTTC; CDR3: CASSVASSGSAEQFF
V: TRBV29-1; size: NA; D: TRBD1; J: TRBJ1-1; DNA: TGCAGCGTCACGACAGGGGGCGACACTGAAGCTTTCTTT; CDR3: CSVTTGGDTEAFF
V: TRBV6-5; size: NA; D: NA; J: TRBJ2-3; DNA: TGTGCCAGCAACCGGGTTAGCACAGATACGCAGTATTTT; CDR3: CASNRVSTDTQYF
V: TRBV7-9; size: NA; D: TRBD1; J: TRBJ1-2; DNA: TGTGCCAGCAGCCTTTTTAGCCCGACAGGGAACTATGGCTACACCTTC; CDR3: CASSLFSPTGNYGYTF
V: TRBV28; size: few; D: NA; J: TRBJ1-5; DNA: TGTGCCAGCAGTATCCCGAATCAGCCCCAGCATTTT; CDR3: CASSIPNQPQHF
V: TRBV11-2; size: NA; D: NA; J: TRBJ2-1; DNA: TGTGCCAGCAGCTTAAACCATGGGGCCAACAATGAGCAGTTCTTC; CDR3: CASSLNHGANNEQFF
V: TRBV7-2; size: NA; D: TRBD1; J: TRBJ2-1; DNA: TGTGCCAGCAGCAACCAACTCGGACAGGGTGGGTACAATGAGCAGTTCTTC; CDR3: CASSNQLGQGGYNEQFF
V: TRBV28; size: once; D: TRBD1; J: TRBJ2-7; DNA: TGTGCCAGCAGTTCTCCCCCGGGACAGGGCGGGGTTTCCTACGAGCAGTACTTC; CDR3: CASSSPPGQGGVSYEQYF
V: TRBV20-1; size: NA; D: NA; J: TRBJ1-5; DNA: TGCAGTGCTAGTCGCGTAAATCAGCCCCAGCATTTT; CDR3: CSASRVNQPQHF
V: TRBV5-5; size: few; D: NA; J: TRBJ1-1; DNA: TGTGCCAGCAGCTTGATCTGGCGCCAGCGTGGTGAAGCTTTCTTT; CDR3: CASSLIWRQRGEAFF
V: TRBV3-1/TRBV3-2; size: NA; D: TRBD1; J: TRBJ2-5; DNA: TGTGCCAGCAGCCAAGATTGGGGACAGGGAAACCAGTACTTC; CDR3: CASSQDWGQGNQYF
V: TRBV7-2; size: NA; D: NA; J: TRBJ2-5; DNA: TGTGCCAGCAGCTTAACCGCCGCGGGTCGAGAGACCCAGTACTTC; CDR3: CASSLTAAGRETQYF
V: TRBV7-2; size: NA; D: TRBD2; J: TRBJ2-7; DNA: TGTGCCAGCAGCTTCGGAGCGGGAATCGCGTCCTACGAGCAGTACTTC; CDR3: CASSFGAGIASYEQYF
V: TRBV5-1; size: NA; D: TRBD2; J: TRBJ2-2; DNA: TGCGCCAGCAGCTTTGGGGGGGTTGACACCGGGGAGCTGTTTTTT; CDR3: CASSFGGVDTGELFF
V: TRBV7-2; size: few; D: NA; J: TRBJ2-2; DNA: TGTGCCAGCAGCCTCCAGCGGAAGACCGGGGAGCTGTTTTTT; CDR3: CASSLQRKTGELFF
V: TRBV28; size: NA; D: NA; J: TRBJ1-2; DNA: TGTGCCAGCAGTTTAGGGACACAGGTTTCCTATGGCTACACCTTC; CDR3: CASSLGTQVSYGYTF
V: TRBV29-1; size: NA; D: NA; J: TRBJ1-2; DNA: TGCAGCGTTGAAATCTTCAACTATGGCTACACCTTC; CDR3: CSVEIFNYGYTF
V: TRBV12-3/TRBV12-4; size: NA; D: NA; J: TRBJ1-4; DNA: TGTGCCAGCAGTTTCTCCGGACTTGAAAAACTGTTTTTT; CDR3: CASSFSGLEKLFF
V: TRBV11-2; size: NA; D: TRBD2; J: TRBJ2-5; DNA: TGTGCCAGCAGCAGGCGGCGGGGGGGCCGGTTGGAGACCCAGTACTTC; CDR3: CASSRRRGGRLETQYF
V: TRBV10-1; size: NA; D: NA; J: TRBJ2-3; DNA: TGCGCCAGTTCTCCGGGAGATGGGCCAGATACGCAGTATTTT; CDR3: CASSPGDGPDTQYF
V: TRBV3-1/TRBV3-2; size: NA; D: NA; J: TRBJ2-5; DNA: TGTGCCAGCAGCCAAGTACAGGGCGGTGAGACCCAGTACTTC; CDR3: CASSQVQGGETQYF
V: TRBV7-8; size: once; D: NA; J: TRBJ2-7; DNA: TGTGCCAGCAGCTTACGGGACATTACGGCCTACGAGCAGTACTTC; CDR3: CASSLRDITAYEQYF
V: TRBV3-1/TRBV3-2; size: NA; D: NA; J: TRBJ2-7; DNA: TGTGCCAGCAGCCAACGGGTTGGAGGGGCCCCCTACGAGCAGTACTTC; CDR3: CASSQRVGGAPYEQYF
V: TRBV24-1; size: NA; D: NA; J: TRBJ2-5; DNA: TGTGCCACCAGTGGCCAGGAAGAGACCCAGTACTTC; CDR3: CATSGQEETQYF
V: TRBV19; size: NA; D: NA; J: TRBJ1-5; DNA: TGTGCCAGTAAATTTGGCAGGGAAAGGGATCAGCCCCAGCATTTT; CDR3: CASKFGRERDQPQHF
V: TRBV28; size: NA; D: TRBD1; J: TRBJ1-5; DNA: TGTGCCAGCAGGAGCAGGGGGCATTTGGTTAGCAGGGTTAGCAATCAGCCCCAGCATTTT; CDR3: CASRSRGHLVSRVSNQPQHF
V: TRBV19; size: NA; D: NA; J: TRBJ2-2; DNA: TGTGCCAGTAGTATAGCGGTTGCTACCGGGGAGCTGTTTTTT; CDR3: CASSIAVATGELFF
V: TRBV28; size: NA; D: NA; J: TRBJ2-7; DNA: TGTGCCAGCAGCCTGACCGGGGTAGGGTTGAACGAGCAGTACTTC; CDR3: CASSLTGVGLNEQYF
V: TRBV6-1; size: few; D: TRBD1; J: TRBJ2-7; DNA: TGTGCCAGCAGTGAAGCAGGACAGGGGGCAAGCGAGCAGTACTTC; CDR3: CASSEAGQGASEQYF
V: TRBV5-5; size: once; D: TRBD2; J: TRBJ2-5; DNA: TGTGCCAGCAGACCTAGCGGGCTCCACCAAGAGACCCAGTACTTC; CDR3: CASRPSGLHQETQYF
V: TRBV10-2; size: NA; D: TRBD2; J: TRBJ2-3; DNA: TGCGCCAGCAGTGAGCGCGGGGGAGCAGATACGCAGTATTTT; CDR3: CASSERGGADTQYF
V: TRBV27; size: NA; D: NA; J: TRBJ1-4; DNA: TGTGCCAGCAGTTCTAACAGGGATGCTAAACTGTTTTTT; CDR3: CASSSNRDAKLFF
V: TRBV5-8; size: NA; D: NA; J: TRBJ1-1; DNA: TGTGCCAGCAGCTTTGGGGGGAGAGGGAGGAACACTGAAGCTTTCTTT; CDR3: CASSFGGRGRNTEAFF
V: TRBV7-2; size: NA; D: NA; J: TRBJ2-3; DNA: TGTGCCAGCAGCCCGGGACTTAGGCCTGCAGATACGCAGTATTTT; CDR3: CASSPGLRPADTQYF
V: TRBV19; size: NA; D: TRBD1; J: TRBJ2-2; DNA: TGTGCCACCGGGACAGGGGGTGACACCGGGGAGCTGTTTTTT; CDR3: CATGTGGDTGELFF
V: TRBV3-1/TRBV3-2; size: NA; D: NA; J: TRBJ1-6; DNA: TGTGCCAGCAGCGATAGCTCCTATAATTCACCCCTCCACTTT; CDR3: CASSDSSYNSPLHF